This TCR beta chain was observed in a study of T-cell memory formation after mild COVID-19. Study observations and caveats: Mostly located in CM and EM were contracting CD4+ clones, with contracting CD8+ clones located in EMRA.

The sample holds a few counts of this clonotype. Its antigen remains unknown. The CDR3 contains 17 residues. Germline V gene sequence: CDR1 SGHKS, CDR2 YYEKEE (reference sequence). Trimming shortened V by 4 bases and J by 11 bases, and 30 bases separated the two germline ends. Using constant-segment primers, 5'RACE produced TCR alpha and TCR beta cDNA libraries carrying sample barcodes and UMIs. MiXCR was run by TCRdb on the 5' RACE reads, yielding one entry per CDR3 protein. The repertoire includes some 450,000 distinct CDR3 sequences, 15% to 20% of them detected once, and around 9.2% sits in the top ten.

Sequenced sample: PBMCs or a T cell subset sorted from them (not recorded which). The TCR sequence derives from an adult woman who had mild COVID-19 (a few samples of this study predate the infection). Cell type and time point are not known. The chain is built from TRBV5-5 and TRBJ1-1, with a possible D match to TRBD1 (5 bases). The CDR3 bases are TGTGCCAGCAGCCCAGCCCCCGGGACCCACGCTTGGGACGGGGCTTTCTTT. It encodes CASSPAPGTHAWDGAFF.